This T cell receptor (beta chain) emerged from a study of blood T cell repertoires in COVID-19. About the research overall: The samples span acute and convalescent COVID-19 from the United States, Italy and Spain. The analysed material was cDNA or gDNA that came from T cells, B-cell-depleted T cells, or PBMCs.

Original analysis: Amplified reference gene primers provided the basis for estimating nucleated cell counts. Profiling relied on immunoSEQ multiplex PCR, and the TCRdb table lists in-frame clones only, not all of them. That table gives V, J and clone size, and the DNA gave D and trimming. This sample has under 200,000 clones; around 77% occur once, and the top ten carry around 7%. Sequencing was carried out using peripheral blood. The source is a man in his 70s with active or convalescent COVID-19.

This chain's CDR3 is CASSQDSSGAYEQYF. The CDR3 DNA reads TGCGCCAGCAGCCAAGATAGCTCGGGGGCCTACGAGCAGTACTTC. The chain carries TRBV4-3 and TRBJ2-7, with a possible D match to TRBD2 (6 bases). CDR1 is LGHNA, CDR2 YSLEER, per germline. V gave up 0 bases and J gave up 2 bases, with 11 bases separating them. The CDR3 contains 15 residues.